These 7 T cell receptor beta chains were sequenced from one sample in a study of T cell changes during pregnancy in multiple sclerosis. Using immunoSEQ multiplex PCR, the repertoire was profiled, and TCRdb retains in-frame clones only, with some absent. Among tens of thousands of clones listed, roughly 86% were seen once. The input for sequencing was CD4+ T cells from peripheral blood mononuclear cells, taken in the second trimester of pregnancy. All receptors come from a female donor in good health, enrolled as a control in a pregnancy study.

The V call is TRBV7-8, the J call TRBJ1-1, with unresolved D. Germline CDR1 reads SGHVS; CDR2 reads FQNEAQ. Between the trimmed V and J ends, which lost 5 bases and 4 bases, there was a span of 11 bases. The CDR3 sequence is 13 residues long. CDR3 sequence reads: CASSPARATEAFF. The CDR3 DNA reads as TGTGCCAGCAGCCCCGCGAGAGCCACTGAAGCTTTCTTT. The full variable domain, completed using reference TRBV7-8 and TRBJ1-1, is GAGVSQSPRYKVAKRGQDVALRCDPISGHVSLFWYQQALGQGPEFLTYFQNEAQLDKSGLPSDRFFAERPEGSVSTLKIQRTQQEDSAVYLCASSPARATEAFFGQGTRLTVV.

In this sample, this clone turned up once. V and J are TRBV10-3 and TRBJ1-1, with TRBD1 matching over 8 bases. The germline V gene has CDR1 ENHRY and CDR2 SYGVKD. The CDR3 is 14 amino acids. The ends lost 6 bases at V and 1 base at J; junction bases unmatched: 4. This chain's CDR3 is CAISEQGENTEAFF. The CDR3 DNA is TGTGCCATCAGCGAACAGGGGGAGAACACTGAAGCTTTCTTT.

The chain joins TRBV30 to TRBJ2-1, with TRBD2 matching over 10 bases. Germline-derived CDR1 and CDR2 are GTSNPN and SVGIG (reference sequence). V dropped 5 bases and J dropped 4; count of bases not matched to a gene: 14. This CDR3 spans 17 amino acids. In nucleotides, the CDR3 is TGTGCCTGGGAGAACATCCGGACTAGCGGCAATTACAATGAGCAGTTCTTC. It specifies CAWENIRTSGNYNEQFF. The full variable domain, rest sourced from reference TRBV30 and TRBJ2-1, is SQTIHQWPATLVQPVGSPLSLECTVEGTSNPNLYWYRQAAGRGLQLLFYSVGIGQISSEVPQNLSASRPQDRQFILSSKKLLLSDSGFYLCAWENIRTSGNYNEQFFGPGTRLTVL.

V gene TRBV7-3 combines with J gene TRBJ2-1; TRBD2 matches 13 bases. Germline CDR1 and CDR2: SGHTA and FQGTGA. The CDR3 totals 18 residues. The V gene end was trimmed by 6 bases and the J gene end by 1 base; junction bases not matched to a gene: 9. The CDR3 DNA follows: TGTGCCAGCAGTCGGACTAGCGGGGGTTCAATTTCCTACAATGAGCAGTTCTTC. Translated: CASSRTSGGSISYNEQFF.

This clone was picked up a small number of times. The gene calls are TRBV11-2 and TRBJ2-7; tentative D call: TRBD2 (5 bases). Per the germline V gene, CDR1 is SGHAT and CDR2 is FQNNGV. This CDR3 comprises 15 residues. V lost 3 bases and J 0 bases, leaving 12 bases between the germline ends. The CDR3 DNA is TGTGCCAGCAGCTTGGCAGCTACTAGCTCCTACGAGCAGTACTTC. Protein sequence: CASSLAATSSYEQYF.

The CDR3 here is CASSPSSTSGAYEQYF. The CDR3 DNA is TGTGCCAGCAGTCCCAGTAGTACTAGCGGGGCCTACGAGCAGTACTTC. The chain joins TRBV7-2 to TRBJ2-7; TRBD2 agrees at 10 bases. Unmatched junction bases numbered 10, after V lost 6 bases and J lost 2 bases. CDR1 and CDR2 from the germline V gene are SGHTA and FQGNSA. This CDR3 region has 16 residues.

This clone was detected only a few times. The V gene is TRBV5-6, the J gene TRBJ2-3; D is uncertain. The CDR3 spans 13 residues. The germline V gene has CDR1 SGHDT and CDR2 YYEEEE. Trimming took 3 bases from V and 10 from J, leaving 15 bases between them. CDR3 DNA: TGTGCCAGCAGCTCTCTACCGAAAGAGGCGCAGTATTTT. As protein: CASSSLPKEAQYF.